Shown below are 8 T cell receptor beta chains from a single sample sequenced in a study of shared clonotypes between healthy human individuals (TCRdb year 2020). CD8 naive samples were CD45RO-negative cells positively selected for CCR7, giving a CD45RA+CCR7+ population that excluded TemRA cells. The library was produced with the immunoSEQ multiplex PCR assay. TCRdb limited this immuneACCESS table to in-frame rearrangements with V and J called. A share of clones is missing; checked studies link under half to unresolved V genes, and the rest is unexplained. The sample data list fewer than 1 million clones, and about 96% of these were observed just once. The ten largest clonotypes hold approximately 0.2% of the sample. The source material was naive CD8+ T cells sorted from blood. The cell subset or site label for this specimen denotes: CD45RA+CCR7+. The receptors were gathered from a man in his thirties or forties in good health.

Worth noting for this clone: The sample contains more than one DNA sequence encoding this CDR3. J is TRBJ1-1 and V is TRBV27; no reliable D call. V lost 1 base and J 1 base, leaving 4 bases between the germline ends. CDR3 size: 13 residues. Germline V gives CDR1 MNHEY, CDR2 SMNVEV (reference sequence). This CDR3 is CASSLFGNTEAFF. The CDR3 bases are TGTGCCAGCAGTTTATTTGGGAACACTGAAGCTTTCTTT.

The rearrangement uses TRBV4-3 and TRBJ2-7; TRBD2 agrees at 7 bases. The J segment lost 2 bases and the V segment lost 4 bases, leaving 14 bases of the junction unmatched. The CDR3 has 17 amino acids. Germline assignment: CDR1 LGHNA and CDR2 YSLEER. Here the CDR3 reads CASSLAAREGFPYEQYF. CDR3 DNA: TGCGCCAGCAGCCTTGCTGCCAGGGAGGGTTTCCCCTACGAGCAGTACTTC.

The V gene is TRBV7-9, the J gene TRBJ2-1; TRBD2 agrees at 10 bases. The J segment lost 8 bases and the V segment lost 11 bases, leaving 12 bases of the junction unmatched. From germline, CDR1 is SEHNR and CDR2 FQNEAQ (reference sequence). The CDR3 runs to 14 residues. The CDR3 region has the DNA TGTGCCGGGGGCCCCCTAGCGGGAGCGGATGAGCAGTTCTTC. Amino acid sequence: CAGGPLAGADEQFF.

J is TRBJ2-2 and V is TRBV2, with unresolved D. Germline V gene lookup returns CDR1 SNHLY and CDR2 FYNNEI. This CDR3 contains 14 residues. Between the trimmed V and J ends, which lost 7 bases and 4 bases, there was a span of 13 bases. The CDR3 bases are TGTGCCAGCAACATGGCCCTGGGCACCGGGGAGCTGTTTTTT. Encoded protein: CASNMALGTGELFF.

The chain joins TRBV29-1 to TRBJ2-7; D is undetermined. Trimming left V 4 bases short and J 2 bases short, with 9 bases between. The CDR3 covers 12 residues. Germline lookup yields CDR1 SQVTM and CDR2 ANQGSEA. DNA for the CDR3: TGCAGCGTTGCTAGTGTCCCCTACGAGCAGTACTTC. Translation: CSVASVPYEQYF.

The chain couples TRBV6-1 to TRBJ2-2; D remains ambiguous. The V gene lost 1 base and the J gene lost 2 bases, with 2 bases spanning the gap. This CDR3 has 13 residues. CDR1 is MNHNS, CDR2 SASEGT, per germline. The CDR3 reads CASSEVNTGELFF. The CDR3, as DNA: TGTGCCAGCAGTGAAGTAAACACCGGGGAGCTGTTTTTT.

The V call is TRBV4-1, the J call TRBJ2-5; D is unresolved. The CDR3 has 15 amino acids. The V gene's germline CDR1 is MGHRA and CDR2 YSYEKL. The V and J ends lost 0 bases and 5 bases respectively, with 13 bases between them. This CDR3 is CASSQDPWEWETQYF. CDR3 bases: TGCGCCAGCAGCCAAGATCCATGGGAATGGGAGACCCAGTACTTC.

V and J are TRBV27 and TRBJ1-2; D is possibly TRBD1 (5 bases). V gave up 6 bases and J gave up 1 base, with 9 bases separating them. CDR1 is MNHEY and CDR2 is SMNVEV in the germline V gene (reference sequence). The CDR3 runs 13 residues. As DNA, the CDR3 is TGTGCCAGCAGGGGGGGAAATAACTATGGCTACACCTTC. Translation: CASRGGNNYGYTF.